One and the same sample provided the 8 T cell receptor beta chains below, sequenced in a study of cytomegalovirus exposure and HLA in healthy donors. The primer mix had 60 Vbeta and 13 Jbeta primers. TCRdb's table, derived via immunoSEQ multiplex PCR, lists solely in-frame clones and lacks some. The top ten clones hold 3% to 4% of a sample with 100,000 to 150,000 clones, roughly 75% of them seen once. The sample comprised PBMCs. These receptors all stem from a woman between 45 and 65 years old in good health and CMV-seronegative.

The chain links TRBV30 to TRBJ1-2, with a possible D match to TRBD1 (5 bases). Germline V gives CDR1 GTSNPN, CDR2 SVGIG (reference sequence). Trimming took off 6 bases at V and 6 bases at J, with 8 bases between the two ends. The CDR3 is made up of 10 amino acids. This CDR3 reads CACIRDGYTF. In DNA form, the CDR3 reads TGTGCCTGTATCAGGGATGGCTACACCTTC.

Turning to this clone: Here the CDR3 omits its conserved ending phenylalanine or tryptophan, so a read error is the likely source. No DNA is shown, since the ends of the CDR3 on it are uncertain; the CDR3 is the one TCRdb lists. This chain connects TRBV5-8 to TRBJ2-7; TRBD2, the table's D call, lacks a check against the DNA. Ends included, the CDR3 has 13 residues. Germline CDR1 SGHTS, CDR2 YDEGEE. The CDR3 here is CASSPRGIAGAPG.

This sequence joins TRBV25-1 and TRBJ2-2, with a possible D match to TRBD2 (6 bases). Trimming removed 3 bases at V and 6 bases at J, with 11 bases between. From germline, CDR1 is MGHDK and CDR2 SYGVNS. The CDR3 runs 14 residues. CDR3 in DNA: TGTGCCAGCAGTGAGCTTTGGGGGGCCGGGGAGCTGTTTTTT. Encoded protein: CASSELWGAGELFF.

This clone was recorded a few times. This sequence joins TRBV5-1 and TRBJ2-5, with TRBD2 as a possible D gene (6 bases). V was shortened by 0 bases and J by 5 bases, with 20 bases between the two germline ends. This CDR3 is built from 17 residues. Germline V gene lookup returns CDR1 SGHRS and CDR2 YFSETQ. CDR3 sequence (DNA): TGCGCCAGCAGCTTGGTGCCGGGACTTCCATTTACGGAGACCCAGTACTTC. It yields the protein CASSLVPGLPFTETQYF.

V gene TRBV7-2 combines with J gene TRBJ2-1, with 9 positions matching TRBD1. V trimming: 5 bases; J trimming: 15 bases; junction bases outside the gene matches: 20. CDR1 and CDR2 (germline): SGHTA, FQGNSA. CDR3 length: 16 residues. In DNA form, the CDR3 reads TGTGCCAGCAGCCCGGGACAGGGAATAATCGGGAGAGCTCTGTTCTTC. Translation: CASSPGQGIIGRALFF.

In DNA form, the CDR3 reads TGTGCCAGCAGCCCCCCCGGGGGGAGCGGCTACACCTTC. This codes for CASSPPGGSGYTF. The chain carries TRBV7-9 and TRBJ1-2; D possibly corresponds to TRBD1 (5 bases). The CDR3 length is 13 residues. Looked up from germline, CDR1 is SEHNR and CDR2 is FQNEAQ (reference sequence). Trimming pared 5 bases from V and 8 bases from J, leaving 15 bases between.

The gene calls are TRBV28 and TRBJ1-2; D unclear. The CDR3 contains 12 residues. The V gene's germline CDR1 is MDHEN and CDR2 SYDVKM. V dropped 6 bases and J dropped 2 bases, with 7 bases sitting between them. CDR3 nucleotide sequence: TGTGCCAGCAGCGCAGGAAACTATGGCTACACCTTC. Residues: CASSAGNYGYTF.

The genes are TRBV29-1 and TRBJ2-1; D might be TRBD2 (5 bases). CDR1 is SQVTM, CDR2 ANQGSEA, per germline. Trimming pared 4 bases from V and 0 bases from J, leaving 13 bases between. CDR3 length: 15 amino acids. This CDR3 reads CSVVWRRSSYNEQFF. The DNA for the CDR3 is TGCAGCGTTGTCTGGCGGAGGAGCTCCTACAATGAGCAGTTCTTC.